This T cell receptor beta chain emerged from a study of T-cell reconstitution after alpha-beta-depleted transplantation in children. This clonotype was picked up a small number of times. Its target is not known. Overall study results and limits: One year after transplant, T-cell counts and diversity came mostly from newly produced T cells. There were reportedly several hundred expanded graft clones from which alpha-beta T cells came about two months after transplant. Some patients showed high day-60 TCRbeta diversity, which derived from surviving recipient T cells and thymic progenitors.

Preparation of the TCRbeta library was carried out with unique molecular identifiers. A single record per CDR3 protein comes from TCRdb applying MiXCR to the PCR reads. The table records about 300,000 distinct CDR3 sequences, around 9.1% of them present only once. The sequence was obtained from a boy under two years old with acute myeloid leukemia, due to receive a stem cell transplant. The input for sequencing was PBMCs, taken before TCRalphabeta/CD19-depleted stem cell transplant.

In nucleotides, the CDR3 is TGTGCCAGCAGCGTAAGCGGAATTTACGAGCAGTACTTC. Its protein is CASSVSGIYEQYF. The rearrangement joins TRBV5-4 to TRBJ2-7, with TRBD2 as a possible D gene (5 bases). This CDR3 has 13 residues. CDR1 is SGHNT and CDR2 is YYREEE in the germline V gene (reference sequence). V lost 4 bases and J 4 bases, leaving 12 bases between the germline ends.